The 27 T cell receptor beta chains in this list originate from one sample, sequenced in a study of shared clonotypes between healthy human individuals. Libraries were prepared by immunoSEQ multiplex PCR; TCRdb keeps only in-frame clonotypes and omits some of them. In the table there are approximately 350,000 clones, roughly 96% of which are singletons. Sequencing input: memory CD8+ T cells sorted from blood. The subset was: CD45RO+ cells pooled with CCR7-negative TemRA cells. The receptors were gathered from a man aged 25-40 years in good health.

This clone showed up just once. This chain connects TRBV30 to TRBJ2-5; 7 bases are a match to TRBD2. Germline CDR1 and CDR2: GTSNPN and SVGIG (reference sequence). The V and J ends lost 0 bases and 0 bases, in that order; junction bases with no gene match: 4. This CDR3 has 15 residues. CDR3 sequence reads: CAWSVGGSYQETQYF. The CDR3 nucleotides are TGTGCCTGGAGTGTAGGCGGGAGCTACCAAGAGACCCAGTACTTC.

V gene TRBV7-2 combines with J gene TRBJ2-3, with TRBD2 identical over 7 bases. V shed 1 base and J 2 bases; nucleotides not matched to a gene: 6. From germline, CDR1 is SGHTA and CDR2 FQGNSA. The CDR3 is 16 amino acids. The CDR3 DNA sequence: TGTGCCAGCAGCTTAGGGAGCGGGACTCTCACAGATACGCAGTATTTT. Its translation: CASSLGSGTLTDTQYF.

The V and J genes are TRBV28 and TRBJ2-4; 8 bases fit TRBD2. The CDR3 spans 16 residues. Germline V gives CDR1 MDHEN, CDR2 SYDVKM. V was clipped by 3 bases and J by 3 bases; unmatched bases: 7. CDR3 nucleotides: TGTGCCAGCAGTTTGGGGGGCGCGGGAGGCAAAAACATTCAGTACTTC. This translates into CASSLGGAGGKNIQYF.

In its sample, this clone was seen once. The gene calls are TRBV11-3 and TRBJ2-2; D possibly matches TRBD1 or TRBD2 (5 bases each). This CDR3 comprises 15 residues. The V end lost 4 bases, the J end lost 3 bases, and 12 bases lay between the germline ends. Per germline, CDR1 SGHNT and CDR2 YENEEA. The CDR3 region is CASSSRDEDTGELFF. CDR3 bases: TGTGCCAGCAGCTCCCGGGACGAGGACACCGGGGAGCTGTTTTTT.

The chain combines TRBV7-8 with TRBJ2-7, with 8 bases fitting TRBD2. CDR3 length equals 16 residues. V shed 1 base and J 4 bases; nucleotides not matched to a gene: 9. Germline V CDR1 and CDR2: SGHVS, FQNEAQ. The chain's CDR3 is CASSLEGGRIVYEQYF. CDR3 DNA sequence: TGTGCCAGCAGCTTAGAGGGCGGGAGGATAGTGTACGAGCAGTACTTC.

This chain links TRBV30 with TRBJ2-3, with 9 bases that match TRBD2. The CDR3 length is 16 residues. The germline CDR1 and CDR2 sequences are GTSNPN and SVGIG (reference sequence). Trimming removed 0 bases from V and 4 bases from J; junction bases left unmatched: 8. The DNA of the CDR3 is TGTGCCTGGAGTGTACTTAGCGGGAGTGCGGCAGATACGCAGTATTTT. It is translated as CAWSVLSGSAADTQYF.

This clone appeared once. V is TRBV7-9 and J is TRBJ2-4; no clear D. Trimming removed 2 bases from V and 1 base from J, with 3 bases in between. CDR3 length equals 13 residues. Germline V gene lookup returns CDR1 SEHNR and CDR2 FQNEAQ (reference sequence). CDR3 in amino acids: CASSLQAKNIQYF. CDR3 coding DNA: TGTGCCAGCAGCTTACAGGCCAAAAACATTCAGTACTTC.

The chain couples TRBV4-1 to TRBJ2-7, with D possibly being TRBD2 (5 bases). CDR3 size: 16 residues. The V gene lost 0 bases and the J gene lost 3 bases, with 15 bases spanning the gap. Per germline, CDR1 MGHRA and CDR2 YSYEKL. The CDR3 is CASSQDLASISYEQYF. The CDR3 region has the DNA TGCGCCAGCAGCCAAGATTTGGCTAGCATTAGCTACGAGCAGTACTTC.

The rearrangement links TRBV18 to TRBJ1-1; D gene uncertain. The V end was cut by 3 bases, the J end by 0 bases, with 5 bases between. The CDR3 has 13 amino acids. CDR1 is KGHSH, CDR2 LQKENI, per germline. The CDR3: CASSPYMNTEAFF. The CDR3 DNA sequence: TGTGCCAGCTCACCCTATATGAACACTGAAGCTTTCTTT. Drawing the rest from reference TRBV18 and TRBJ1-1, the complete variable domain is NAGVMQNPRHLVRRRGQEARLRCSPMKGHSHVYWYRQLPEEGLKFMVYLQKENIIDESGMPKERFSAEFPKEGPSILRIQQVVRGDSAAYFCASSPYMNTEAFFGQGTRLTVV.

The chain is built from TRBV30 and TRBJ2-7, with D possibly TRBD1 on 6 matching bases. Between the trimmed V and J ends, which lost 4 bases and 4 bases, there was a span of 8 bases. The CDR3 length is 11 residues. Germline V gives CDR1 GTSNPN, CDR2 SVGIG (reference sequence). The CDR3 loop reads CAWTQGYEQYF. DNA of the CDR3: TGTGCCTGGACCCAGGGGTACGAGCAGTACTTC.

This sequence joins TRBV4-1 and TRBJ2-1; TRBD2 matches 14 bases. Germline V gene sequence: CDR1 MGHRA, CDR2 YSYEKL. This CDR3 is built from 17 residues. V lost 4 bases, J lost 6 bases, and 8 bases stayed unmatched. CDR3 region: CASSLTSGRAFGNEQFF. The CDR3 bases are TGCGCCAGCAGCCTGACTAGCGGGAGGGCCTTTGGCAATGAGCAGTTCTTC.

This clone was seen only once. V usage is TRBV6-1 and J usage is TRBJ2-5; perhaps TRBD2 as D (6 bases). The CDR3 runs to 13 residues. V was shortened by 8 bases and J by 5 bases, with 15 bases between the two germline ends. CDR1 and CDR2 (germline): MNHNS, SASEGT. DNA for the CDR3: TGTGCCAGCCAGAGGCGGGAAGTGGAGACCCAGTACTTC. Translation gives CASQRREVETQYF.

The genes are TRBV12-5 and TRBJ2-2; 7 bases map to TRBD2. CDR3 size: 14 residues. Germline assignment: CDR1 LGHNT and CDR2 FRNRAP. V trimming: 3 bases; J trimming: 3 bases; junction bases outside the gene matches: 1. CDR3 in DNA: TGTGCTAGTGGTTTTGGGGGGGACACCGGGGAGCTGTTTTTT. Encoded protein: CASGFGGDTGELFF.

This chain joins TRBV6-1 and TRBJ1-1; tentative D call: TRBD1 (6 bases). Trimming took off 10 bases at V and 6 bases at J, with 12 bases between the two ends. The CDR3 is 11 amino acids. Germline values: CDR1 MNHNS, CDR2 SASEGT. CDR3 DNA sequence: TGTGCCACCGCCCGGGGGCCTGAAGCTTTCTTT. It specifies CATARGPEAFF.

This chain joins TRBV30 and TRBJ1-2; 10 bases align to TRBD1. The germline gives CDR1 GTSNPN, CDR2 SVGIG (reference sequence). V lost 0 bases to trimming and J lost 7 bases; unmatched junction nucleotides: 2. The CDR3 runs to 13 residues. The CDR3 spells CAWSVRTGGGYTF. The CDR3 nucleotides are TGTGCCTGGAGTGTACGGACAGGGGGTGGCTACACCTTC.

J is TRBJ1-1 and V is TRBV19; the match to TRBD1 covers 8 bases. CDR1 and CDR2 from the germline V gene are LNHDA and SQIVND (reference sequence). CDR3 length: 15 residues. J was trimmed by 1 base and V by 7 bases; bases with no gene match: 8. For the CDR3, the DNA is TGTGCCAGTAAGCGTCAGGGGACAGGGAACACTGAAGCTTTCTTT. It translates to CASKRQGTGNTEAFF.

The chain combines TRBV28 with TRBJ2-7, with no clear D. The CDR3 sequence is 13 residues long. V was cut by 3 bases and J by 5 bases, with 11 bases left in between. Germline CDR1 is MDHEN and CDR2 is SYDVKM. CDR3 nucleotide sequence: TGTGCCAGCAGTTTTGGGGTGGATGACGAGCAGTACTTC. Amino acids: CASSFGVDDEQYF.

The J gene is TRBJ2-6, the V gene TRBV2; TRBD2 aligns across 12 bases. V lost 5 bases to trimming and J lost 0 bases; unmatched junction nucleotides: 5. In germline, CDR1 is SNHLY, CDR2 FYNNEI. This CDR3 spans 18 amino acids. This CDR3 reads CASSPLAGGPSGANVLTF. The DNA of the CDR3 is TGTGCCAGCAGTCCTCTAGCGGGAGGGCCCTCTGGGGCCAACGTCCTGACTTTC.

The rearrangement links TRBV27 to TRBJ2-3; 8 bases agree with TRBD2. The CDR3 contains 17 residues. Looked up from germline, CDR1 is MNHEY and CDR2 is SMNVEV (reference sequence). J lost 5 bases, V lost 5 bases, and 15 bases had no gene match. As DNA, the CDR3 is TGTGCCAGCAGTCGAACCCACCGACGGGAGGGCCGAGATACGCAGTATTTT. Translation gives CASSRTHRREGRDTQYF.

The chain recombines TRBV10-3 with TRBJ2-1; 9 bases align to TRBD2. The CDR3 totals 16 residues. Trimming cost V 6 bases and J 2 bases; bases outside gene matches: 8. Germline loops: CDR1 ENHRY, CDR2 SYGVKD. The CDR3 here is CAISLGTSLTYNEQFF. As DNA, the CDR3 is TGTGCCATCAGCCTAGGGACTAGCCTCACCTACAATGAGCAGTTCTTC.

A word on this clone: Other DNA sequences in the same sample also yield this CDR3. The chain carries TRBV28 and TRBJ1-2, with D unresolved. Germline V lookup: CDR1 MDHEN, CDR2 SYDVKM. The ends were cut back, 6 bases at V and 2 bases at J, with 10 bases in the middle. The CDR3 has 13 residues. CDR3 nucleotides: TGTGCCAGCAGCTTGGACGGAAACTATGGCTACACCTTC. Its protein product is CASSLDGNYGYTF.

The chain recombines TRBV25-1 with TRBJ2-4, with a tentative D call TRBD1 (6 bases). In germline, CDR1 is MGHDK, CDR2 SYGVNS. V lost 2 bases and J lost 9, with 17 bases in between. This CDR3 is built from 15 residues. This chain's CDR3 is CASSEGGAGAPIQYF. For the CDR3, the DNA is TGTGCCAGCAGTGAAGGTGGGGCAGGGGCCCCCATTCAGTACTTC.

The chain combines TRBV28 with TRBJ2-7, with 8 bases identical to TRBD2. Germline trimming cut 2 bases from V and 4 bases from J; bases unmatched to any gene: 7. The germline V gene has CDR1 MDHEN and CDR2 SYDVKM. The CDR3 loop spans 15 amino acids. The CDR3 DNA sequence: TGTGCCAGCAGTTTAAACCCCACGGGGGGGTACGAGCAGTACTTC. It encodes CASSLNPTGGYEQYF.

As to this clone: The sample has other DNA sequences that encode this CDR3 too. The gene calls are TRBV20-1 and TRBJ2-1, with D uncertain. The germline V gene has CDR1 DFQATT and CDR2 SNEGSKA (reference sequence). The CDR3 length is 10 residues. V gave up 4 bases and J gave up 5 bases, with 3 bases separating them. For the CDR3, the DNA is TGCAGTGCTACCAACAATGAGCAGTTCTTC. Amino acid sequence: CSATNNEQFF.

The chain has TRBV4-1 and TRBJ1-6; D not resolved. The V and J ends lost 0 bases and 9 bases respectively, with 6 bases between them. There are 13 residues in the CDR3. CDR1 and CDR2 (germline): MGHRA, YSYEKL. The CDR3, as DNA: TGCGCCAGCAGCCAAGATCTGATTTCACCCCTCCACTTT. This translates into CASSQDLISPLHF.

The rearrangement joins TRBV5-1 to TRBJ2-2; 10 bases are shared with TRBD2. The V and J ends lost 2 bases and 3 bases, in that order; junction bases with no gene match: 1. Germline loops: CDR1 SGHRS, CDR2 YFSETQ. CDR3 length equals 15 residues. The CDR3 DNA follows: TGCGCCAGCAGCTTAGCGGGAGGGGACACCGGGGAGCTGTTTTTT. As protein: CASSLAGGDTGELFF.

The chain joins TRBV4-2 to TRBJ1-5; weak D call: TRBD1 (6 bases). This CDR3 is built from 18 residues. Germline CDR1 LGHNA, CDR2 YNFKEQ. Trimming shortened V by 0 bases and J by 0 bases, and 15 bases separated the two germline ends. CDR3 nucleotide sequence: TGTGCCAGCAGCCAAGATATGACAGGTCTGTTTAGCAATCAGCCCCAGCATTTT. This gives the protein CASSQDMTGLFSNQPQHF.